This T cell receptor (beta chain) was profiled in a study of cytomegalovirus exposure and HLA in healthy donors. PCR was performed using 60 Vbeta and 13 Jbeta primers. Profiled with immunoSEQ multiplex PCR; TCRdb holds only in-frame clones, not every one. Of approximately 120,000 clones in the sample, about 76% are singletons; the top ten hold less than 2.5%. V was clipped by 4 bases and J by 5 bases, with 14 bases between them. Germline values: CDR1 SGHDN, CDR2 FVKESK. The CDR3 spans 14 residues. The sample comprised PBMCs. The origin of this receptor is a woman aged 30 to 39 in good health and CMV-seronegative. The chain employs TRBV14 and TRBJ1-1, with a possible D match to TRBD1 (5 bases). The CDR3 loop is CASSLRLGGTEAFF. CDR3 sequence (DNA): TGTGCCAGCAGCCTCCGATTGGGGGGGACTGAAGCTTTCTTT.